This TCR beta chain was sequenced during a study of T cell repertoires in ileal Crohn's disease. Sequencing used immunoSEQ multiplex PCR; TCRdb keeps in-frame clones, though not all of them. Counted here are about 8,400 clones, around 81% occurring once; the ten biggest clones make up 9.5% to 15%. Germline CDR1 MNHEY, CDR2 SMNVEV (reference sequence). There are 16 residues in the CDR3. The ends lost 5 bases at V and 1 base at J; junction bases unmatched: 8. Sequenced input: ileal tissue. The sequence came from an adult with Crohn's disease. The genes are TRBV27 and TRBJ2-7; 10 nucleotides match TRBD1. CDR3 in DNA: TGTGCCAGCAGTCCCCCCTGGGACAGGGGATCCTACGAGCAGTACTTC. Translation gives CASSPPWDRGSYEQYF.